The 30 T cell receptor beta chains below come from one sample, sequenced in a study of blood T cells in healthy people across ages. The authors ran a second PCR of about 7 to 11 cycles using a sample-barcoded 5' primer and a J-beta primer mix. TCRdb itself ran the 5' RACE reads through MiXCR, one entry per CDR3 protein. The sample includes around 1.5 million distinct CDR3 sequences, approximately 63% of them seen just once. The sequenced material came from blood. Source of these receptors: a man aged 18 to 30 in good health.

The chain couples TRBV4-2 to TRBJ1-1, with a possible D match to TRBD1 (6 bases). This CDR3 has 14 residues. Germline CDR1 reads LGHNA; CDR2 reads YNFKEQ. The ends were cut back, 0 bases at V and 10 bases at J, with 15 bases in the middle. DNA for the CDR3: TGTGCCAGCAGCCAAGACAGAGGGGGATATACAGCTTTCTTT. Residues: CASSQDRGGYTAFF.

The chain combines TRBV5-1 with TRBJ2-7; 9 nucleotides line up with TRBD1. From germline, CDR1 is SGHRS and CDR2 YFSETQ. The CDR3 spans 16 residues. Germline trimming cut 2 bases from V and 5 bases from J; bases unmatched to any gene: 11. CDR3 in amino acids: CASSLMDRGVLNEQYF. In nucleotides, the CDR3 is TGCGCCAGCAGCTTAATGGACAGGGGCGTCCTAAACGAGCAGTACTTC.

V gene TRBV4-1 combines with J gene TRBJ2-7, with a possible D match to TRBD2 (6 bases). The CDR3 has 15 amino acids. V was clipped by 3 bases and J by 0 bases, with 12 bases between them. Germline V lookup: CDR1 MGHRA, CDR2 YSYEKL. The CDR3 region is CASSQTFGGSYEQYF. CDR3 in DNA: TGCGCCAGCAGCCAGACTTTCGGGGGCTCCTACGAGCAGTACTTC.

The rearrangement uses TRBV5-1 and TRBJ1-1, with TRBD1 identical over 8 bases. V shed 4 bases, J shed 0 bases, and the junction held 5 bases outside the gene matches. The germline CDR1 and CDR2 sequences are SGHRS and YFSETQ. The CDR3 contains 15 residues. The CDR3 nucleotides read TGCGCCAGCAGCACCGGACAGGGAATGAACACTGAAGCTTTCTTT. It codes for CASSTGQGMNTEAFF.

V gene TRBV2 combines with J gene TRBJ1-2; 11 nucleotides agree with TRBD1. V lost 6 bases and J lost 8; bases outside the gene matches: 5. Looked up from germline, CDR1 is SNHLY and CDR2 is FYNNEI. The CDR3 loop spans 13 amino acids. This CDR3 reads CASSRTGGGGYTF. The CDR3 nucleotides read TGTGCCAGCAGCAGGACAGGGGGCGGGGGCTACACCTTC.

Comment on this clonotype: One end of the junction does not line up with germline, which may come from a read error. The genes are TRBV4-1 and TRBJ2-1, with 9 bases that match TRBD2. This CDR3 spans 22 amino acids. Looked up from germline, CDR1 is MGHRA and CDR2 is YSYEKL. The CDR3 coding sequence is TGCGCCAGCAGCCAAGGGACCCCTTCAGTGGACAACGCGGGAGGGCCGAACAATAAGCAGTTCTTC. This encodes CASSQGTPSVDNAGGPNNKQFF.

This sequence joins TRBV5-1 and TRBJ2-7; TRBD1 aligns across 7 bases. The CDR3 consists of 15 residues. Germline-derived CDR1 and CDR2 are SGHRS and YFSETQ. V dropped 4 bases and J dropped 2; count of bases not matched to a gene: 9. CDR3 nucleotide sequence: TGCGCCAGCAGCCCACAGACAGGGAAAACCTACGAGCAGTACTTC. It encodes CASSPQTGKTYEQYF.

There are a few counts of this clonotype. The V and J genes are TRBV7-9 and TRBJ1-6; D not certain. The CDR3 covers 13 residues. V was shortened by 7 bases and J by 7 bases, with 11 bases between the two germline ends. Germline CDR1 SEHNR, CDR2 FQNEAQ (reference sequence). CDR3 in amino acids: CASTGLRNSPLHF. The CDR3 nucleotides read TGTGCCAGCACCGGTCTCCGAAATTCACCCCTCCACTTT.

This chain joins TRBV9 and TRBJ2-5, with 7 bases lining up with TRBD2. Germline V CDR1 and CDR2: SGDLS, YYNGEE. This CDR3 has 17 residues. The ends lost 0 bases at V and 0 bases at J; junction bases unmatched: 8. CDR3 amino acids: CASSVAKGRGNQETQYF. CDR3 coding DNA: TGTGCCAGCAGCGTAGCTAAGGGGAGGGGAAACCAAGAGACCCAGTACTTC.

The chain employs TRBV6-1 and TRBJ2-1, with D possibly matching TRBD1 (5 bases). V was cut by 2 bases and J by 12 bases, with 14 bases left in between. Germline values: CDR1 MNHNS, CDR2 SASEGT. The CDR3 consists of 13 residues. CDR3 amino acids: CASSENTGYGQFF. The CDR3 DNA reads TGTGCCAGCAGTGAAAACACAGGATACGGGCAGTTCTTC.

The gene calls are TRBV28 and TRBJ2-1; 9 nucleotides match TRBD2. The trim removed 5 bases at V and 7 bases at J, leaving 6 bases unmatched. Germline V CDR1 and CDR2: MDHEN, SYDVKM. The CDR3 sequence is 14 residues long. In DNA form, the CDR3 reads TGTGCCAGCAGTAATAGCGGGAGTAGTAATGAGCAGTTCTTC. It specifies CASSNSGSSNEQFF.

V is TRBV27 and J is TRBJ1-2; D is unresolved. Germline assignment: CDR1 MNHEY and CDR2 SMNVEV (reference sequence). Trimming removed 8 bases from V and 6 bases from J, with 19 bases in between. CDR3 length: 14 residues. CDR3 sequence reads: CASSITRGYDGYTF. CDR3 DNA sequence: TGTGCCAGCTCGATAACGCGGGGTTACGATGGCTACACCTTC.

The J gene is TRBJ2-3, the V gene TRBV12-3 or TRBV12-4; maybe TRBD2 (6 bases). V lost 6 bases to trimming and J lost 6 bases, with 19 bases between them. CDR3 size: 15 residues. In DNA, the CDR3 is TGTGCCAGCAGCCGGGGGACCCGTCGAGCGGATACGCAGTATTTT. The encoded protein is CASSRGTRRADTQYF.

The V gene is TRBV20-1, the J gene TRBJ2-2; D is unclear. Trimming stripped 3 bases from V and 3 bases from J, with 11 bases between. CDR1 DFQATT and CDR2 SNEGSKA come from the germline V gene (reference sequence). The CDR3 totals 14 residues. Written as DNA, the CDR3 is TGCAGTGCTAGGCTAGACTCCTACACCGGGGAGCTGTTTTTT. Translating gives CSARLDSYTGELFF.

The chain links TRBV9 to TRBJ2-3; 11 nucleotides match TRBD2. CDR1 SGDLS and CDR2 YYNGEE come from the germline V gene. The CDR3 contains 17 residues. After removal of 2 bases from V and 5 bases from J, the junction contained 10 bases not matched to a gene. CDR3: CASSVPFSGGAVDTQYF. In DNA form, the CDR3 reads TGTGCCAGCAGCGTCCCCTTTAGCGGGGGGGCGGTAGATACGCAGTATTTT.

The rearrangement joins TRBV29-1 to TRBJ2-7; tentatively, D is TRBD2 (6 bases). The CDR3 extends over 15 amino acids. The germline V gene encodes CDR1 SQVTM and CDR2 ANQGSEA. Trimming removed 4 bases from V and 4 bases from J, with 20 bases in between. The CDR3 loop is CSVAQERSRGYEQYF. The CDR3 region has the DNA TGCAGCGTTGCTCAGGAGCGGAGCCGGGGGTACGAGCAGTACTTC.

The J gene is TRBJ2-3, the V gene TRBV20-1; D is possibly TRBD2 (6 bases). This CDR3 region has 16 residues. Per the germline V gene, CDR1 is DFQATT and CDR2 is SNEGSKA (reference sequence). V dropped 1 base and J dropped 5 bases, with 19 bases sitting between them. The CDR3 coding sequence is TGCAGTGCTAGAGGTTTTGTTAGCGGAGGCGGAGATACGCAGTATTTT. Amino acids: CSARGFVSGGGDTQYF.

The chain has TRBV6-1 and TRBJ2-3; 12 bases map to TRBD2. The CDR3 length is 15 residues. The ends lost 7 bases at V and 4 bases at J; junction bases unmatched: 6. The germline V gene encodes CDR1 MNHNS and CDR2 SASEGT. The CDR3 reads CASTATSGSPDTQYF. Written as DNA, the CDR3 is TGTGCCAGCACCGCGACTAGCGGGAGTCCAGATACGCAGTATTTT.

This clonotype has a handful of counts. J is TRBJ2-3 and V is TRBV2; 10 bases fit TRBD2. J was trimmed by 2 bases and V by 5 bases; bases with no gene match: 4. CDR1 is SNHLY, CDR2 FYNNEI, per germline. The CDR3 is made up of 15 amino acids. CDR3 sequence (DNA): TGTGCCAGCAGTAGACTAGCGGGCCTCACAGATACGCAGTATTTT. This codes for CASSRLAGLTDTQYF.

The CDR3 DNA reads TGTGCCAGCAAGCCACAGGGAAACTATGGCTACACCTTC. This translates into CASKPQGNYGYTF. The chain couples TRBV2 to TRBJ1-2; TRBD1 might be the D (6 bases). In germline, CDR1 is SNHLY, CDR2 FYNNEI. This CDR3 region has 13 residues. Trimming stripped 7 bases from V and 2 bases from J, with 11 bases between.

The chain is built from TRBV13 and TRBJ2-1; TRBD1 matches at 8 bases. J was trimmed by 5 bases and V by 10 bases; bases with no gene match: 16. CDR3 length: 16 residues. From germline, CDR1 is PRHDT and CDR2 FYEKMQ (reference sequence). CDR3 loop: CATSRLGSRGHNEQFF. DNA of the CDR3: TGTGCCACCTCGCGGCTCGGCTCCAGGGGGCACAATGAGCAGTTCTTC.

This clonotype was detected only a few times. This sequence joins TRBV7-2 and TRBJ2-7; 7 bases are shared with TRBD2. Germline lookup yields CDR1 SGHTA and CDR2 FQGNSA. V was clipped by 7 bases and J by 6 bases; unmatched bases: 9. CDR3 length: 13 residues. This CDR3 reads CASKFGGDGEQYF. In nucleotides, the CDR3 is TGTGCCAGCAAATTTGGGGGGGACGGCGAGCAGTACTTC.

V usage is TRBV10-3 and J usage is TRBJ2-3; D remains ambiguous. The CDR3 length is 15 residues. Germline CDR1 reads ENHRY; CDR2 reads SYGVKD. Trimming removed 9 bases at V and 1 base at J, with 17 bases between. CDR3 coding DNA: TGTGCCATTTCCGAGCAAGGCCGGGGCACAGATACGCAGTATTTT. It codes for CAISEQGRGTDTQYF.

The genes are TRBV7-2 and TRBJ1-4, with 9 bases matching TRBD1. The length of the CDR3 is 15 residues. Germline CDR1 is SGHTA and CDR2 is FQGNSA. After removal of 5 bases from V and 8 bases from J, the junction contained 9 bases not matched to a gene. DNA of the CDR3: TGTGCCAGCAGCCACGGGACAGGGTCGGGGGAAAAACTGTTTTTT. Amino acids: CASSHGTGSGEKLFF.

The chain has TRBV6-5 and TRBJ2-7, with unresolved D. The germline V gene has CDR1 MNHEY and CDR2 SVGAGI. The CDR3 has 13 amino acids. Between the trimmed V and J ends, which lost 5 bases and 1 base, there was a span of 9 bases. The CDR3 here is CASSPRVSYEQYF. In DNA, the CDR3 is TGTGCCAGCAGTCCCCGAGTTTCCTACGAGCAGTACTTC.

The chain is built from TRBV20-1 and TRBJ2-7; D is perhaps TRBD2 (5 bases). CDR1 is DFQATT, CDR2 SNEGSKA, per germline (reference sequence). V was clipped by 5 bases and J by 1 base, with 18 bases between them. The CDR3 has 15 amino acids. The CDR3 bases are TGCAGTGCTCTAAAGGTGGAGCGCGGGTCCTACGAGCAGTACTTC. Its protein product is CSALKVERGSYEQYF.

V usage is TRBV4-1 and J usage is TRBJ2-2, with 7 bases that match TRBD1. This CDR3 comprises 15 residues. Germline CDR1 MGHRA, CDR2 YSYEKL. V lost 7 bases to trimming and J lost 4 bases; unmatched junction nucleotides: 9. The CDR3 nucleotides are TGCGCCAGCATCCCGGGACAGAGGATCACCGGGGAGCTGTTTTTT. Protein product: CASIPGQRITGELFF.

The V gene is TRBV3-1, the J gene TRBJ2-1; TRBD2 agrees at 8 bases. CDR1 is LGHDT, CDR2 YNNKEL, per germline (reference sequence). Germline trimming cut 4 bases from V and 0 bases from J; bases unmatched to any gene: 8. The CDR3 is 17 amino acids. The CDR3 region is CASSRRPGTSSYNEQFF. In DNA, the CDR3 is TGTGCCAGCAGCCGACGCCCGGGGACTAGCTCCTACAATGAGCAGTTCTTC.

V gene TRBV6-5 combines with J gene TRBJ1-5, with a possible D match to TRBD1 (6 bases). The ends were cut back, 6 bases at V and 4 bases at J, with 10 bases in the middle. Germline assignment: CDR1 MNHEY and CDR2 SVGAGI. CDR3 length equals 13 residues. CDR3 loop: CASRDSLNQPQHF. The CDR3 DNA reads as TGTGCCAGCAGGGACAGCTTAAATCAGCCCCAGCATTTT.

The J gene is TRBJ2-7, the V gene TRBV2, with 14 positions matching TRBD2. J gave up 2 bases and V 6 bases, and 3 bases lay outside the gene matches. Germline values: CDR1 SNHLY, CDR2 FYNNEI. The CDR3 is 15 residues long. The CDR3 is CASRGTSGGTYEQYF. The CDR3 DNA reads TGTGCCAGCAGGGGGACTAGCGGGGGAACCTACGAGCAGTACTTC.